Below, 23 T cell receptor beta chains from the same sample are listed, as sequenced in a study of T cell clusters in autoimmune cytopenias. One tube held mixed TRB-A and TRB-B primer pools for touch-down PCR. TCRdb re-called the multiplex PCR reads and shows each CDR3 protein once, DNA omitted. The table for this sample gives around 7,100 distinct CDR3 sequences. Each sample's input was about 270 ng genomic DNA, roughly 38,000 genome equivalents. The sample also formed part of further work on T cell repertoires in aging, cancer and after chemotherapy.

Sequenced: peripheral blood. These receptors were obtained from a human donor in good health.

The gene calls are TRBV30 and TRBJ2-5; as DNA is missing, the TRBD2 call by TCRdb cannot be tested. Germline-derived CDR1 and CDR2 are GTSNPN and SVGIG (reference sequence). The CDR3 is 16 amino acids. CDR3 amino acids: CAWSRQLAGGPKTQYF.

The chain uses TRBV19 and TRBJ2-1; TCRdb outputs TRBD1, but without DNA this stays unchecked. The CDR3 contains 16 residues. Germline assignment: CDR1 LNHDA and CDR2 SQIVND (reference sequence). The CDR3 is CASRRDIGSSYNEQFF.

The V gene is TRBV5-6, the J gene TRBJ2-7; with no DNA, the TCRdb D assignment of TRBD2 cannot be verified. CDR3 length equals 11 residues. Germline assignment: CDR1 SGHDT and CDR2 YYEEEE. The CDR3 loop reads CASSSRREQYF.

The chain couples TRBV6-2 or TRBV6-3 to TRBJ2-7; TCRdb's D call, TRBD2, is unchecked because there is no DNA. Germline loops: CDR1 MNHEY, CDR2 SVGEGT. The CDR3 length is 14 residues. CDR3 loop: CASTMSRSGSEQYF.

The rearrangement joins TRBV11-2 to TRBJ2-7; TCRdb indicates TRBD1, and absent DNA this call remains unverified. Looked up from germline, CDR1 is SGHAT and CDR2 is FQNNGV. The CDR3 contains 13 residues. CDR3 residues: CASSLGLTREQYF.

V is TRBV11-1 and J is TRBJ1-4; the D call from TCRdb, TRBD1, cannot be confirmed without DNA. Germline assignment: CDR1 SGHAT and CDR2 FQDESV (reference sequence). This CDR3 is 15 amino acids long. CDR3 sequence: CASSSRTSLNEKLFF.

The chain joins TRBV7-6 to TRBJ2-1. This CDR3 is 13 amino acids long. Germline CDR1 reads SGHVS; CDR2 reads FNYEAQ. The CDR3 sequence: CASSLAVYNEQFF.

Frequency places this clonotype as medium-sized. This rearrangement joins TRBV11-1 to TRBJ2-3. Looked up from germline, CDR1 is SGHAT and CDR2 is FQDESV (reference sequence). The CDR3 runs to 13 residues. The CDR3 loop is CASSLAVGDTQYF.

The chain's CDR3 is CASSRSAPTGDTQYF. This rearrangement joins TRBV13 to TRBJ2-3; the D gene TCRdb calls, TRBD1, cannot be checked with no DNA. The CDR3 consists of 15 residues. Germline loops: CDR1 PRHDT, CDR2 FYEKMQ (reference sequence).

V usage is TRBV30 and J usage is TRBJ2-1; the TCRdb call, TRBD1, lacks DNA for checking. From germline, CDR1 is GTSNPN and CDR2 SVGIG (reference sequence). The CDR3 sequence is 14 residues long. CDR3: CALKTGTHYNEQFF.

The chain carries TRBV10-3 and TRBJ2-7; the TCRdb call, TRBD2, lacks DNA for checking. Germline V CDR1 and CDR2: ENHRY, SYGVKD. The CDR3 is made up of 12 amino acids. This CDR3 is CATASGVYEQYF.

The chain is built from TRBV27 and TRBJ2-7. CDR3 length: 14 amino acids. Germline loops: CDR1 MNHEY, CDR2 SMNVEV (reference sequence). CDR3 in amino acids: CASSRGPTPYEQYF.

The rearrangement uses TRBV10-3 and TRBJ2-7; without DNA, the TCRdb call of TRBD2 cannot be checked. This CDR3 has 16 residues. Germline lookup yields CDR1 ENHRY and CDR2 SYGVKD. The CDR3 sequence is CAISESWGQRTYEQYF.

The genes are TRBV5-5 and TRBJ2-2; TCRdb indicates TRBD1, and absent DNA this call remains unverified. The CDR3 is 15 residues long. CDR1 is SGHKS, CDR2 YYEKEE, per germline (reference sequence). The CDR3 region is CASSFGRTNTGELFF.

This chain links TRBV5-6 with TRBJ1-4; TCRdb outputs TRBD1, but without DNA this stays unchecked. The CDR3 runs to 15 residues. Germline CDR1 and CDR2: SGHDT and YYEEEE. The CDR3: CASSRGRTGREKLFF.

The gene calls are TRBV6-6 and TRBJ1-2. The CDR3 runs to 12 residues. The germline CDR1 and CDR2 sequences are MNHNY and SVGAGI (reference sequence). This CDR3 is CASSERRYGYTF.

The CDR3 reads CASGKGGETQYF. The chain is built from TRBV7-6 and TRBJ2-5; no DNA is available, so the TRBD1 call from TCRdb remains unchecked. Germline assignment: CDR1 SGHVS and CDR2 FNYEAQ. The CDR3 has 12 amino acids.

The V gene is TRBV19, the J gene TRBJ2-1; the TRBD1 assignment by TCRdb is unverifiable without DNA. Germline CDR1 LNHDA, CDR2 SQIVND (reference sequence). There are 15 residues in the CDR3. CDR3 in amino acids: CASSSWQGEDNEQFF.

The rearrangement joins TRBV12-3 or TRBV12-4 to TRBJ2-7; without DNA, the TCRdb call of TRBD1 cannot be checked. CDR3 length equals 13 residues. The CDR3 reads CASSGAVSYEQYF.

The chain recombines TRBV6-5 with TRBJ2-7; with no DNA, the TCRdb D assignment of TRBD2 cannot be verified. From germline, CDR1 is MNHEY and CDR2 SVGAGI. CDR3 length: 12 residues. The CDR3 loop reads CASSFRGQEQYF.

The rearrangement joins TRBV5-6 to TRBJ2-7; TCRdb returns TRBD1, unconfirmable since there is no DNA. The CDR3 has 15 amino acids. The germline V gene has CDR1 SGHDT and CDR2 YYEEEE. The CDR3 reads CASSLWGQGVYEQYF.

J is TRBJ2-5 and V is TRBV20-1; TCRdb outputs TRBD2, but without DNA this stays unchecked. The CDR3 contains 16 residues. CDR1 is DFQATT, CDR2 SNEGSKA, per germline (reference sequence). The CDR3 loop reads CSARPRVWRAQETQYF.

CDR3 sequence reads: CASSRLGQANTEAFF. The rearrangement links TRBV19 to TRBJ1-1; TCRdb's D call, TRBD1, is unchecked because there is no DNA. The germline V gene has CDR1 LNHDA and CDR2 SQIVND (reference sequence). The CDR3 extends over 15 amino acids. The complete variable domain, with remaining parts taken from reference TRBV19 and TRBJ1-1, reads DGGITQSPKYLFRKEGQNVTLSCEQNLNHDAMYWYRQDPGQGLRLIYYSQIVNDFQKGDIAEGYSVSREKKESFPLTVTSAQKNPTAFYLCASSRLGQANTEAFFGQGTRLTVV.